The 25 T cell receptor beta chains below were found in one sample sequenced in a study of CD8+CD57+ T cells in acquired aplastic anemia. Both TCR beta VDJ combination and CDR3 sequence profiling were carried out. Genomic DNA was the template for this profiling. TCRdb analysed the reads with MiXCR anew, one entry per CDR3 protein. This table has under 350,000 distinct CDR3 sequences, 56% appearing once. Patients chosen for sequencing had CD8+CD57+ cells that had expanded, as shown by flow cytometry. Sequencing was carried out using sorted CD4+, CD8+, or CD8+CD57+ T cells (not recorded which) from PBMCs. The receptor set was obtained from a human donor with aplastic anemia.

The chain has TRBV29-1 and TRBJ2-7; 11 nucleotides align to TRBD2. V was pared by 7 bases and J by 5 bases, with 4 bases of the junction left unmatched. The germline V gene encodes CDR1 SQVTM and CDR2 ANQGSEA. The CDR3 totals 12 residues. The CDR3 sequence: CSAVTSGDEQYF. In DNA, the CDR3 is TGCAGCGCCGTGACTAGCGGGGACGAGCAGTACTTC.

The chain uses TRBV2 and TRBJ2-3, with 7 nucleotides matching TRBD1. Germline values: CDR1 SNHLY, CDR2 FYNNEI. The V and J ends lost 6 bases and 2 bases, in that order; junction bases with no gene match: 17. The CDR3 totals 18 residues. The CDR3 nucleotides read TGTGCCAGCAGACTTCCGGGTCGACGGGACAGATTCACAGATACGCAGTATTTT. This sequence encodes CASRLPGRRDRFTDTQYF.

This clonotype was counted ten times or more. The J gene is TRBJ1-1, the V gene TRBV5-6; D unresolved. From germline, CDR1 is SGHDT and CDR2 YYEEEE. V lost 0 bases and J 1 base, leaving 7 bases between the germline ends. This CDR3 is built from 14 residues. The CDR3 DNA sequence: TGTGCCAGCAGCTTGGTCTCGGGGAACACTGAAGCTTTCTTT. This encodes CASSLVSGNTEAFF. The entire variable domain, with the rest obtained from reference TRBV5-6 and TRBJ1-1, is as follows: DAGVTQSPTHLIKTRGQQVTLRCSPKSGHDTVSWYQQALGQGPQFIFQYYEEEERQRGNFPDRFSGHQFPNYSSELNVNALLLGDSALYLCASSLVSGNTEAFFGQGTRLTVV.

The rearrangement uses TRBV10-3 and TRBJ1-5; D remains unclear. The germline CDR1 and CDR2 sequences are ENHRY and SYGVKD. This CDR3 is 15 amino acids long. The V and J ends lost 6 bases and 4 bases respectively, with 16 bases between them. CDR3 nucleotide sequence: TGTGCCATCAGCCCAACAGTGATATGGAATCAGCCCCAGCATTTT. Translation: CAISPTVIWNQPQHF.

Only one count was recorded for this clonotype. This chain connects TRBV29-1 to TRBJ2-3; 8 nucleotides line up with TRBD2. V lost 5 bases to trimming and J lost 3 bases; unmatched junction nucleotides: 1. Looked up from germline, CDR1 is SQVTM and CDR2 is ANQGSEA. The CDR3 consists of 12 residues. CDR3 in amino acids: CSVSGGTDTQYF. In DNA form, the CDR3 reads TGCAGCGTTTCGGGAGGGACAGATACGCAGTATTTT.

This clonotype occurred many times. The chain employs TRBV2 and TRBJ1-5; no clear D gene. The CDR3 length is 12 residues. The germline CDR1 and CDR2 sequences are SNHLY and FYNNEI. Trimming removed 7 bases at V and 7 bases at J, with 11 bases between. The CDR3 here is CASNTGRQPQHF. DNA for the CDR3: TGTGCCAGCAACACCGGGAGACAGCCCCAGCATTTT.

This clonotype was observed a single time. The gene calls are TRBV7-3 and TRBJ2-2; either TRBD1 or TRBD2 may fit D (5 bases each). CDR1 SGHTA and CDR2 FQGTGA come from the germline V gene. The length of the CDR3 is 14 residues. V was cut by 2 bases and J by 4 bases, with 8 bases left in between. The CDR3 loop reads CASSLVGTTGELFF. In DNA form, the CDR3 reads TGTGCCAGCAGCTTAGTAGGGACCACCGGGGAGCTGTTTTTT.

CDR3 sequence reads: CAISPGGWGNTEAFF. DNA for the CDR3: TGTGCCATCAGTCCTGGGGGGTGGGGGAACACTGAAGCTTTCTTT. The rearrangement uses TRBV10-3 and TRBJ1-1; TRBD1 might be the D (5 bases). V dropped 5 bases and J dropped 1 base, with 14 bases sitting between them. The germline CDR1 and CDR2 sequences are ENHRY and SYGVKD. The CDR3 totals 15 residues.

The rearrangement links TRBV20-1 to TRBJ2-5; D perhaps matches TRBD1 (6 bases). Trimming took 5 bases from V and 1 from J, leaving 14 bases between them. Germline-derived CDR1 and CDR2 are DFQATT and SNEGSKA (reference sequence). This CDR3 has 14 residues. The CDR3 here is CSAGRTEIQETQYF. Here the CDR3 DNA reads TGCAGTGCTGGTAGGACAGAGATCCAAGAGACCCAGTACTTC.

This clonotype was counted ten times or more. This chain joins TRBV25-1 and TRBJ2-1; 7 bases fit TRBD2. Germline CDR1 is MGHDK and CDR2 is SYGVNS. There are 16 residues in the CDR3. After removal of 0 bases from V and 4 bases from J, the junction contained 6 bases not matched to a gene. The CDR3 reads CASSEYGAGVYNEQFF. The CDR3 region has the DNA TGTGCCAGCAGTGAATATGGGGCGGGAGTTTACAATGAGCAGTTCTTC.

This sequence joins TRBV24-1 and TRBJ2-1; 9 nucleotides match TRBD1. The CDR3 is made up of 12 amino acids. Per the germline V gene, CDR1 is KGHDR and CDR2 is SFDVKD. With 3 bases clipped from V and 15 bases from J, the junction kept 5 bases outside the gene matches. The CDR3 spells CATSDPGQGWFF. For the CDR3, the DNA is TGTGCCACCAGTGATCCTGGACAGGGGTGGTTCTTC.

The chain links TRBV20-1 to TRBJ2-7, with 7 positions matching TRBD1. The CDR3 consists of 16 residues. Germline CDR1 reads DFQATT; CDR2 reads SNEGSKA (reference sequence). V was pared by 3 bases and J by 4 bases, with 15 bases of the junction left unmatched. CDR3 nucleotides: TGCAGTGCTAGGGTCTTATCCGGGACAGTGAGTTACGAGCAGTACTTC. This sequence encodes CSARVLSGTVSYEQYF.

A remark on this clonotype: A junction end diverges from the germline sequence, so it may reflect a read error. V and J are TRBV20-1 and TRBJ2-2; D not resolved. The CDR3 is 14 residues long. Germline V lookup: CDR1 DFQATT, CDR2 SNEGSKA (reference sequence). The CDR3 protein is CSARGQTNAGELFF. CDR3 in DNA: TGCAGTGCTAGAGGGCAGACGAACGCCGGGGAGCTGTTTTTT.

This clonotype has at least ten counts. The chain couples TRBV18 to TRBJ1-1; 7 bases align to TRBD1. The ends lost 3 bases at V and 2 bases at J; junction bases unmatched: 3. Germline values: CDR1 KGHSH, CDR2 LQKENI. The CDR3 totals 14 residues. Here the CDR3 DNA reads TGTGCCAGCTCACCGACAGGGTACAACACTGAAGCTTTCTTT. Protein sequence: CASSPTGYNTEAFF.

The chain links TRBV12-3 or TRBV12-4 to TRBJ2-7; the match to TRBD1 covers 10 bases. The CDR3 consists of 16 residues. J lost 4 bases, V lost 4 bases, and 10 bases had no gene match. The CDR3, as DNA: TGTGCCAGCAGTTGGGGACAGGGGATACCATCTTACGAGCAGTACTTC. Translating gives CASSWGQGIPSYEQYF.

V is TRBV12-3 or TRBV12-4 and J is TRBJ2-1; D gene uncertain. V gave up 2 bases and J gave up 5 bases, with 16 bases separating them. The CDR3 loop spans 16 amino acids. DNA of the CDR3: TGTGCCAGCAGTTTATTTGGTTTGGCAGCTGACAATGAGCAGTTCTTC. Translating gives CASSLFGLAADNEQFF.

In this sample, this clonotype turned up many times. The CDR3 DNA reads TGTGCCAGCAGCTCTACCGGGGGACTGAAAGAGACCCAGTACTTC. Its translation: CASSSTGGLKETQYF. This sequence joins TRBV5-8 and TRBJ2-5, with D possibly being TRBD2 (6 bases). The CDR3 is 15 amino acids. Germline V gene data show CDR1 as SGHTS and CDR2 as YDEGEE. Trimming removed 3 bases from V and 3 bases from J, with 15 bases in between.

In this sample, this clonotype turned up many times. V and J are TRBV11-2 and TRBJ2-3; the D is unclear. Trimming pared 4 bases from V and 6 bases from J, leaving 8 bases between. The germline CDR1 and CDR2 sequences are SGHAT and FQNNGV. The CDR3 is 12 residues long. CDR3 coding DNA: TGTGCCAGCAGCTCTTCGGGCGATACGCAGTATTTT. This sequence encodes CASSSSGDTQYF.

This clonotype occurred a few times. The CDR3 region has the DNA TGCAGTGCTATGGGCCGCGAGGATTACGAGCAGTACTTC. Translating it yields CSAMGREDYEQYF. J is TRBJ2-7 and V is TRBV20-1; D not certain. Germline V gene data show CDR1 as DFQATT and CDR2 as SNEGSKA (reference sequence). CDR3 size: 13 residues. Trimming removed 4 bases from V and 4 bases from J, with 14 bases in between.

The rearrangement uses TRBV19 and TRBJ1-1, with D maybe TRBD1 (6 bases). The CDR3 spans 13 residues. V was shortened by 6 bases and J by 6 bases, with 14 bases between the two germline ends. The V gene's germline CDR1 is LNHDA and CDR2 SQIVND (reference sequence). The CDR3: CASSSQGLAEAFF. CDR3 DNA: TGTGCCAGTAGCTCACAGGGTTTGGCTGAAGCTTTCTTT. The complete variable domain, with remaining parts taken from reference TRBV19 and TRBJ1-1, reads DGGITQSPKYLFRKEGQNVTLSCEQNLNHDAMYWYRQDPGQGLRLIYYSQIVNDFQKGDIAEGYSVSREKKESFPLTVTSAQKNPTAFYLCASSSQGLAEAFFGQGTRLTVV.

The chain combines TRBV7-9 with TRBJ2-1; TRBD1 matches 8 bases. Germline V lookup: CDR1 SEHNR, CDR2 FQNEAQ (reference sequence). This CDR3 has 14 residues. V shed 5 bases, J shed 7 bases, and the junction held 7 bases outside the gene matches. CDR3 DNA: TGTGCCAGCAGCCCGGGACAGGCATGGAATGAGCAGTTCTTC. It encodes CASSPGQAWNEQFF.

V is TRBV19 and J is TRBJ1-4, with D tentatively TRBD1 (5 bases). The CDR3 consists of 14 residues. Germline-derived CDR1 and CDR2 are LNHDA and SQIVND (reference sequence). V lost 5 bases to trimming and J lost 7 bases, with 14 bases between them. The CDR3 reads CASSDPGGSEKLFF. The CDR3 nucleotides read TGTGCCAGTAGTGATCCCGGGGGGAGTGAAAAACTGTTTTTT.

The chain joins TRBV3-1 to TRBJ1-2, with D possibly matching TRBD1 (6 bases). Trimming stripped 1 base from V and 8 bases from J, with 17 bases between. CDR1 LGHDT and CDR2 YNNKEL come from the germline V gene (reference sequence). The CDR3 runs to 15 residues. The CDR3 region is CASSQVDSGGGGYTF. The CDR3, as DNA: TGTGCCAGCAGCCAAGTGGACAGCGGGGGCGGCGGCTACACCTTC. Drawing the rest from reference TRBV3-1 and TRBJ1-2, the complete variable domain is DTAVSQTPKYLVTQMGNDKSIKCEQNLGHDTMYWYKQDSKKFLKIMFSYNNKELIINETVPNRFSPKSPDKAHLNLHINSLELGDSAVYFCASSQVDSGGGGYTFGSGTRLTVV.

CDR3: CASSLTTVGEQFF. CDR3 bases: TGTGCCAGCAGCTTAACGACTGTGGGGGAGCAGTTCTTC. The rearrangement joins TRBV7-2 to TRBJ2-1, with no clear D. The V gene lost 2 bases and the J gene lost 10 bases, with 12 bases spanning the gap. Germline V gene sequence: CDR1 SGHTA, CDR2 FQGNSA. The CDR3 has 13 residues.

The chain is built from TRBV7-2 and TRBJ1-2, with D unclear. The germline CDR1 and CDR2 sequences are SGHTA and FQGNSA. The CDR3 is 15 amino acids. V was trimmed by 1 base and J by 2 bases, leaving 11 bases between them. CDR3 in amino acids: CASSLGGPGNYGYTF. Written as DNA, the CDR3 is TGTGCCAGCAGCTTAGGAGGTCCGGGGAACTATGGCTACACCTTC.